There are many counts of the clone carrying this T cell receptor beta chain. Antigen unknown. The record originates from a study of regulatory T cells in long-lasting Graves disease. The study's findings and limits: Persistent Graves' cases showed lower TCR diversity than newly diagnosed cases. Favored gene segments in persistent disease were TRBV28, TRBJ1-2 and TRBJ2-5.

Time point indicated: persistent/refractory GD, antithyroid drugs over 5 years with positive TRAb. TCR sequences were obtained from RNA taken from PBMCs. Graves' disease was diagnosed by American Thyroid Association guidelines. HTBI primers from iRepertoire and Arm-PCR of CDR3 regions yielded the TCR beta libraries. TCRdb used MiXCR to reprocess the multiplex PCR reads, holding one entry per CDR3 protein. The sample has over 350,000 distinct CDR3 sequences, 20% to 25% seen once. The germline V gene has CDR1 MGHDK and CDR2 SYGVNS. The CDR3 is 14 residues long. Deletions cut 2 bases from V and 1 base from J, with 8 bases between.

This chain links TRBV25-1 with TRBJ2-5, with D hard to call. The specimen was peripheral blood mononuclear cells (PBMCs), collected when the disease was refractory, from a patient treated with antithyroid drugs. This clonotype originated in a female donor with Graves disease. CDR3 nucleotide sequence: TGTGCCAGCAGTGAACCTGGGCCCCAAGAGACCCAGTACTTC. Protein: CASSEPGPQETQYF.